One sample yielded the 18 T cell receptor beta chains listed below, sequenced in a study of T cell repertoires in cytomegalovirus infection. These receptors have no known antigen. One entry per CDR3 protein, called by TCRdb with MiXCR from the reads. The sample has 350,000 to 400,000 distinct CDR3 sequences, about 34% seen once. The material was cultured PBMCs, obtained from culture after CMV antigen stimulation. These receptors all come from a human donor in good health (CMV status not recorded). Some clones in this sample may be carry-over from other donors' samples.

This chain connects TRBV4-3 to TRBJ2-2; perhaps D is TRBD1 or TRBD2 (5 bases each). The CDR3 has 14 amino acids. CDR1 and CDR2 (germline): LGHNA, YSLEER. The V and J ends lost 4 bases and 4 bases respectively, with 10 bases between them. In nucleotides, the CDR3 is TGCGCCAGCAGCCCGAGAGGGACCACCGGGGAGCTGTTTTTT. This translates into CASSPRGTTGELFF.

This clonotype was seen ten or more times. For the CDR3, the DNA is TGTGCCAGCAGCTTCGCTAGCGGGAGGGGGAGCTCCTACGAGCAGTACTTC. Protein product: CASSFASGRGSSYEQYF. The rearrangement uses TRBV7-2 and TRBJ2-7; 12 bases match TRBD2. V shed 3 bases, J shed 0 bases, and the junction held 6 bases outside the gene matches. This CDR3 has 17 amino acids. Per germline, CDR1 SGHTA and CDR2 FQGNSA.

In its sample, this clonotype was seen a few times. V gene TRBV9 combines with J gene TRBJ1-1; possibly TRBD1 for D (5 bases). Trimming removed 4 bases from V and 2 bases from J, with 15 bases in between. Germline loops: CDR1 SGDLS, CDR2 YYNGEE. This CDR3 contains 15 residues. DNA of the CDR3: TGTGCCAGCAGCACCCACGGGACGGGAAACACTGAAGCTTTCTTT. Its protein is CASSTHGTGNTEAFF.

This clonotype was seen more than once but under ten times. V usage is TRBV28 and J usage is TRBJ1-5, with D hard to call. This CDR3 comprises 12 residues. Germline CDR1 reads MDHEN; CDR2 reads SYDVKM. Trimming left V 7 bases short and J 7 bases short, with 11 bases between. CDR3 residues: CASKAQYQPQHF. In DNA form, the CDR3 reads TGTGCCAGCAAGGCGCAGTACCAGCCCCAGCATTTT.

This clonotype has only a few counts. The chain links TRBV7-9 to TRBJ2-7, with D perhaps TRBD1 or TRBD2 (5 bases each). The CDR3 is made up of 12 amino acids. V lost 5 bases and J 6 bases, leaving 11 bases between the germline ends. Germline CDR1 SEHNR, CDR2 FQNEAQ (reference sequence). The CDR3 DNA follows: TGTGCCAGCAGCCCCCGAGGGGTCGAGCAGTACGTC. Its translation is CASSPRGVEQYV.

Only a few counts were recorded for this clonotype. The chain joins TRBV7-2 to TRBJ2-7; 11 positions agree with TRBD1. V lost 8 bases, J lost 6 bases, and 6 bases stayed unmatched. Germline V gene sequence: CDR1 SGHTA, CDR2 FQGNSA. The CDR3 has 13 amino acids. CDR3 coding DNA: TGTGCCAGCGAGTGGACAGGGGGCTTCGAGCAGTACTTC. This sequence encodes CASEWTGGFEQYF. Full variable domain (outside the CDR3, taken from reference TRBV7-2 and TRBJ2-7): GAGVSQSPSNKVTEKGKDVELRCDPISGHTALYWYRQSLGQGLEFLIYFQGNSAPDKSGLPSDRFSAERTGGSVSTLTIQRTQQEDSAVYLCASEWTGGFEQYFGPGTRLTVT.

The chain is built from TRBV6-1 and TRBJ1-3, with D uncertain. The germline V gene has CDR1 MNHNS and CDR2 SASEGT. Trimming left V 7 bases short and J 0 bases short, with 10 bases between. The CDR3 has 14 residues. CDR3 nucleotide sequence: TGTGCCAGCAATAAACCGGACTCTGGAAACACCATATATTTT. Protein: CASNKPDSGNTIYF.

This clonotype was seen a handful of times. The chain couples TRBV18 to TRBJ2-5; a weak D match, TRBD2 (6 bases). The germline V and J ends were trimmed by 3 bases and 4 bases, with 15 bases remaining between them. Germline lookup yields CDR1 KGHSH and CDR2 LQKENI. The CDR3 extends over 15 amino acids. CDR3 residues: CASSPSGAPGETQYF. The CDR3 bases are TGTGCCAGCTCACCCTCGGGAGCCCCGGGAGAGACCCAGTACTTC.

This chain uses TRBV2 with TRBJ1-5; maybe TRBD1 (5 bases). CDR3 size: 13 residues. Germline CDR1 is SNHLY and CDR2 is FYNNEI. The germline V and J ends were trimmed by 8 bases and 6 bases, with 14 bases remaining between them. The CDR3 loop is CASGAGFGQPQHF. The CDR3 nucleotides read TGTGCCAGCGGGGCAGGGTTCGGTCAGCCCCAGCATTTT.

This clonotype was picked up a small number of times. V and J are TRBV7-2 and TRBJ2-5; tentatively, D is TRBD2 (6 bases). V was trimmed by 1 base and J by 5 bases, leaving 11 bases between them. CDR1 is SGHTA, CDR2 FQGNSA, per germline. The CDR3 runs to 14 residues. CDR3 protein: CASSLVLEGETQYF. Written as DNA, the CDR3 is TGTGCCAGCAGCTTAGTTCTGGAGGGGGAGACCCAGTACTTC.

V is TRBV19 and J is TRBJ2-1; D may be TRBD2 (6 bases). The V and J ends lost 0 bases and 6 bases respectively, with 15 bases between them. The CDR3 length is 16 residues. Germline CDR1 reads LNHDA; CDR2 reads SQIVND (reference sequence). The CDR3 nucleotides are TGTGCCAGTAGTATAGAGGACTACTGGGCACCCAATGAGCAGTTCTTC. Protein product: CASSIEDYWAPNEQFF.

This chain uses TRBV19 with TRBJ2-5; 9 bases line up with TRBD2. The CDR3 has 19 amino acids. The trim removed 3 bases at V and 5 bases at J, leaving 19 bases unmatched. Germline assignment: CDR1 LNHDA and CDR2 SQIVND (reference sequence). CDR3 residues: CASSIRRLAGEGRGETQYF. Written as DNA, the CDR3 is TGTGCCAGTAGTATTAGAAGATTAGCGGGAGAGGGCCGGGGGGAGACCCAGTACTTC. The variable domain in full, with the rest retrieved from reference TRBV19 and TRBJ2-5, is DGGITQSPKYLFRKEGQNVTLSCEQNLNHDAMYWYRQDPGQGLRLIYYSQIVNDFQKGDIAEGYSVSREKKESFPLTVTSAQKNPTAFYLCASSIRRLAGEGRGETQYFGPGTRLLVL.

The genes are TRBV11-3 and TRBJ2-2, with a tentative D call TRBD2 (5 bases). CDR3 length: 14 residues. V was shortened by 1 base and J by 6 bases, with 9 bases between the two germline ends. Germline V CDR1 and CDR2: SGHNT, YENEEA. CDR3: CASSLGTRAGELFF. DNA for the CDR3: TGTGCCAGCAGCTTAGGGACGAGGGCCGGGGAGCTGTTTTTT.

This clonotype occurred many times. This sequence joins TRBV7-8 and TRBJ1-3, with D tentatively TRBD1 (5 bases). Germline CDR1 is SGHVS and CDR2 is FQNEAQ. The CDR3 has 17 residues. V lost 0 bases to trimming and J lost 2 bases, with 14 bases between them. This chain's CDR3 is CASSLAGGTGPGNTIYF. CDR3 bases: TGTGCCAGCAGCTTAGCGGGGGGTACTGGGCCTGGAAACACCATATATTTT.

The chain combines TRBV27 with TRBJ2-2, with 8 bases fitting TRBD1. Germline V gene lookup returns CDR1 MNHEY and CDR2 SMNVEV (reference sequence). Germline trimming cut 5 bases from V and 5 bases from J; bases unmatched to any gene: 4. This CDR3 has 14 amino acids. This CDR3 is CASSAGTGTGELFF. DNA of the CDR3: TGTGCCAGCAGTGCCGGGACAGGTACCGGGGAGCTGTTTTTT.

The chain couples TRBV28 to TRBJ2-5; D might be TRBD2 (6 bases). V lost 3 bases and J 0 bases, leaving 11 bases between the germline ends. This CDR3 has 15 amino acids. The germline CDR1 and CDR2 sequences are MDHEN and SYDVKM. The CDR3 spells CASSFSGGYQETQYF. Here the CDR3 DNA reads TGTGCCAGCAGTTTCTCAGGAGGGTACCAAGAGACCCAGTACTTC.

This clonotype was counted only a few times. The chain is built from TRBV19 and TRBJ2-1; 10 nucleotides align to TRBD2. The germline V gene encodes CDR1 LNHDA and CDR2 SQIVND (reference sequence). The CDR3 sequence is 16 residues long. The trim removed 4 bases at V and 4 bases at J, leaving 7 bases unmatched. As DNA, the CDR3 is TGTGCCAGTAGTACGATACGGACTAGCGGATACAATGAGCAGTTCTTC. Its translation is CASSTIRTSGYNEQFF.

The chain has TRBV28 and TRBJ2-2; D perhaps matches TRBD2 (6 bases). Looked up from germline, CDR1 is MDHEN and CDR2 is SYDVKM. V lost 0 bases, J lost 2 bases, and 10 bases lay in between. This CDR3 spans 16 amino acids. The CDR3 bases are TGTGCCAGCAGTTTATGGTCCGGACTAAACACCGGGGAGCTGTTTTTT. Protein sequence: CASSLWSGLNTGELFF.